Included here is one T cell receptor (beta chain) sequence, with context. The data belong to a study of blood T cell repertoires in COVID-19. CDR1 and CDR2 (germline): MNHEY, SVGAGI. The CDR3 is 15 residues long. V dropped 5 bases and J dropped 6 bases, with 17 bases sitting between them. Measured with immunoSEQ multiplex PCR; TCRdb has only the in-frame clones, and not every one. The sample holds 130,000 to 150,000 clones, more than 75% seen once. What was sequenced was peripheral blood. This TCR came from a woman between 50 and 59 years old with active or convalescent COVID-19. The chain is built from TRBV6-5 and TRBJ1-5, with a weak D call TRBD1 (6 bases). The CDR3 sequence: CASSLTGSFGQPQHF. The CDR3 DNA reads TGTGCCAGCAGTCTCACAGGGTCCTTCGGTCAGCCCCAGCATTTT.